These 29 T cell receptor beta chains came from one sample sequenced in a study of blood T cell repertoires in COVID-19. TCRdb keeps only in-frame clones here, not all; method: immunoSEQ multiplex PCR. The data contain about 140,000 clones, roughly 84% of them singletons. Sequenced: peripheral blood. The receptors derive from a woman in her fifties or sixties with acute or convalescent COVID-19.

This clone was observed a single time. The chain links TRBV5-1 to TRBJ1-1; TRBD1 matches 7 bases. The CDR3 loop spans 16 amino acids. Germline V gives CDR1 SGHRS, CDR2 YFSETQ. The junction had 5 bases not matched to a gene; V was cut back by 0 bases and J by 0 bases. The CDR3 DNA is TGCGCCAGCAGCTTGGAGCCAGGGGGGATGAACACTGAAGCTTTCTTT. It is translated as CASSLEPGGMNTEAFF.

The rearrangement links TRBV19 to TRBJ2-1; TRBD2 matches 11 bases. After removal of 10 bases from V and 4 bases from J, the junction contained 6 bases not matched to a gene. There are 14 residues in the CDR3. Germline V CDR1 and CDR2: LNHDA, SQIVND (reference sequence). The CDR3 region has the DNA TGTGCCATTACTAGCGGGGGAGATTACAATGAGCAGTTCTTC. The encoded protein is CAITSGGDYNEQFF.

This chain connects TRBV6-5 to TRBJ2-1; TRBD2 matches 11 bases. There are 15 residues in the CDR3. Germline V gene lookup returns CDR1 MNHEY and CDR2 SVGAGI. V was pared by 6 bases and J by 5 bases, with 6 bases of the junction left unmatched. The CDR3: CASRDSGGAHNEQFF. For the CDR3, the DNA is TGTGCCAGCAGAGATAGCGGGGGGGCCCACAATGAGCAGTTCTTC.

The chain is built from TRBV4-1 and TRBJ2-2, with D tentatively TRBD2 (5 bases). The CDR3 has 16 amino acids. V gave up 1 base and J gave up 3 bases, with 12 bases separating them. CDR1 and CDR2 (germline): MGHRA, YSYEKL. For the CDR3, the DNA is TGCGCCAGCAGCCAAGTTGGCGGGCTCCACACCGGGGAGCTGTTTTTT. Translation: CASSQVGGLHTGELFF.

The chain joins TRBV5-1 to TRBJ1-6; D is ambiguous. The CDR3 has 15 residues. Trimming took 4 bases from V and 6 from J, leaving 14 bases between them. Germline V gene sequence: CDR1 SGHRS, CDR2 YFSETQ. DNA of the CDR3: TGCGCCAGCAGCCACCGGGGTGACCCTAATTCACCCCTCCACTTT. Its protein product is CASSHRGDPNSPLHF.

The chain recombines TRBV11-3 with TRBJ2-1, with 8 nucleotides matching TRBD2. In germline, CDR1 is SGHNT, CDR2 YENEEA. Germline trimming cut 0 bases from V and 4 bases from J; bases unmatched to any gene: 2. CDR3 length: 15 amino acids. The CDR3, as DNA: TGTGCCAGCAGCTTAGACCCGGGGGGGTACAATGAGCAGTTCTTC. Its protein product is CASSLDPGGYNEQFF.

The chain uses TRBV24-1 and TRBJ2-5, with a possible D match to TRBD1 (5 bases). The CDR3 spans 13 residues. Germline V gene data show CDR1 as KGHDR and CDR2 as SFDVKD. The V gene lost 6 bases and the J gene lost 4 bases, with 11 bases spanning the gap. The CDR3 protein is CATSQEGVETQYF. The CDR3 DNA sequence: TGTGCCACCAGTCAAGAAGGGGTAGAGACCCAGTACTTC.

The chain links TRBV24-1 to TRBJ1-1; 9 positions agree with TRBD1. V lost 4 bases to trimming and J lost 5 bases; unmatched junction nucleotides: 7. This CDR3 spans 15 amino acids. CDR1 is KGHDR, CDR2 SFDVKD, per germline. The CDR3 DNA sequence: TGTGCCACCAGTGACCCCGGACAGGGGATGACTGAAGCTTTCTTT. It yields the protein CATSDPGQGMTEAFF.

The chain links TRBV11-3 to TRBJ2-5; 9 positions match TRBD1. Germline lookup yields CDR1 SGHNT and CDR2 YENEEA. The CDR3 runs 15 residues. V lost 5 bases, J lost 5 bases, and 9 bases stayed unmatched. The CDR3 region is CASSQSTGGRETQYF. The CDR3 nucleotides read TGTGCCAGCAGCCAAAGTACAGGGGGCCGGGAGACCCAGTACTTC.

The chain uses TRBV7-9 and TRBJ1-6; the D is unclear. The germline CDR1 and CDR2 sequences are SEHNR and FQNEAQ (reference sequence). The ends were cut back, 1 base at V and 6 bases at J, with 7 bases in the middle. The length of the CDR3 is 14 residues. The chain's CDR3 is CASSLGSFNSPLHF. The CDR3 DNA reads as TGTGCCAGCAGCTTAGGCAGTTTTAATTCACCCCTCCACTTT.

This clone came up once. The chain's CDR3 is CASSPWRGLLLPSYEQYF. For the CDR3, the DNA is TGTGCCAGCAGTCCCTGGCGGGGGTTACTTTTACCCTCCTACGAGCAGTACTTC. The rearrangement joins TRBV7-2 to TRBJ2-7; TRBD2 matches at 7 bases. Germline values: CDR1 SGHTA, CDR2 FQGNSA. This CDR3 has 18 residues. Trimming removed 6 bases from V and 0 bases from J; junction bases left unmatched: 17. The full variable domain, with the rest looked up from reference TRBV7-2 and TRBJ2-7, is GAGVSQSPSNKVTEKGKDVELRCDPISGHTALYWYRQSLGQGLEFLIYFQGNSAPDKSGLPSDRFSAERTGGSVSTLTIQRTQQEDSAVYLCASSPWRGLLLPSYEQYFGPGTRLTVT.

The CDR3: CASSLDWGDYEKLFF. In DNA, the CDR3 is TGTGCCAGCAGCTTAGACTGGGGGGATTATGAAAAACTGTTTTTT. This chain links TRBV11-2 with TRBJ1-4, with a possible D match to TRBD1 (5 bases). Germline V gives CDR1 SGHAT, CDR2 FQNNGV. Trimming took off 0 bases at V and 6 bases at J, with 11 bases between the two ends. The CDR3 sequence is 15 residues long.

The rearrangement links TRBV30 to TRBJ1-3, with 7 nucleotides matching TRBD1. The CDR3 runs to 15 residues. Losses at the gene ends were 2 bases for V and 6 bases for J; bases not matched to a gene: 10. CDR1 is GTSNPN and CDR2 is SVGIG in the germline V gene (reference sequence). The CDR3 sequence: CAWSWGEGAENTIYF. The CDR3 DNA reads as TGTGCCTGGAGTTGGGGAGAGGGGGCCGAAAACACCATATATTTT. The whole variable domain, filled in from reference TRBV30 and TRBJ1-3, reads SQTIHQWPATLVQPVGSPLSLECTVEGTSNPNLYWYRQAAGRGLQLLFYSVGIGQISSEVPQNLSASRPQDRQFILSSKKLLLSDSGFYLCAWSWGEGAENTIYFGEGSWLTVV.

The chain employs TRBV4-1 and TRBJ2-1; 10 nucleotides match TRBD2. The CDR3 has 17 amino acids. V dropped 0 bases and J dropped 4; count of bases not matched to a gene: 6. The germline V gene has CDR1 MGHRA and CDR2 YSYEKL. CDR3: CASSQDEAGGLYNEQFF. CDR3 DNA sequence: TGCGCCAGCAGCCAAGATGAAGCGGGGGGGCTGTACAATGAGCAGTTCTTC.

The gene calls are TRBV7-8 and TRBJ1-5, with D perhaps matching TRBD1 (5 bases). Trimming shortened V by 2 bases and J by 7 bases, and 6 bases separated the two germline ends. Germline assignment: CDR1 SGHVS and CDR2 FQNEAQ. The CDR3 sequence is 12 residues long. CDR3 DNA sequence: TGTGCCAGCAGCTTACAGGGACAGCCCCAGCATTTT. Protein sequence: CASSLQGQPQHF. The full variable domain, rest sourced from reference TRBV7-8 and TRBJ1-5, is GAGVSQSPRYKVAKRGQDVALRCDPISGHVSLFWYQQALGQGPEFLTYFQNEAQLDKSGLPSDRFFAERPEGSVSTLKIQRTQQEDSAVYLCASSLQGQPQHFGDGTRLSIL.

The chain carries TRBV27 and TRBJ1-1; D remains ambiguous. Germline V gene sequence: CDR1 MNHEY, CDR2 SMNVEV (reference sequence). The CDR3 contains 15 residues. The V end lost 5 bases, the J end lost 3 bases, and 16 bases lay between the germline ends. The CDR3 region is CASSPWTKRDTEAFF. CDR3 nucleotides: TGTGCCAGCAGTCCCTGGACTAAGCGCGACACTGAAGCTTTCTTT.

The chain is built from TRBV28 and TRBJ2-2; 12 positions match TRBD1. Germline assignment: CDR1 MDHEN and CDR2 SYDVKM. V lost 7 bases to trimming and J lost 0 bases; unmatched junction nucleotides: 12. The CDR3 sequence is 19 residues long. CDR3 sequence reads: CASTFGGTGGPANTGELFF. In nucleotides, the CDR3 is TGTGCCAGCACCTTCGGGGGGACAGGGGGCCCCGCGAACACCGGGGAGCTGTTTTTT.

This rearrangement joins TRBV10-3 to TRBJ1-2; TRBD1 matches at 8 bases. Germline CDR1 is ENHRY and CDR2 is SYGVKD. CDR3 length equals 16 residues. Trimming took 3 bases from V and 1 from J; bases not matched to a gene: 7. CDR3 bases: TGTGCCATCAGTGAAAGAGACAGGGGCCATAACTATGGCTACACCTTC. Protein sequence: CAISERDRGHNYGYTF.

V gene TRBV5-1 combines with J gene TRBJ1-5; 9 positions agree with TRBD1. The germline CDR1 and CDR2 sequences are SGHRS and YFSETQ. The CDR3 covers 16 residues. The trim removed 4 bases at V and 7 bases at J, leaving 12 bases unmatched. The CDR3 sequence is CASSPWPDRGRQPQHF. The CDR3 DNA reads as TGCGCCAGCAGCCCTTGGCCGGACAGGGGCAGACAGCCCCAGCATTTT.

This chain links TRBV5-6 with TRBJ2-4, with unresolved D. Germline CDR1 SGHDT, CDR2 YYEEEE. Between the trimmed V and J ends, which lost 2 bases and 8 bases, there was a span of 11 bases. The CDR3 has 13 amino acids. The CDR3 DNA follows: TGTGCCAGCAGCTTCGGAGTTACGGACATTCAGTACTTC. Protein: CASSFGVTDIQYF.

The chain employs TRBV7-2 and TRBJ2-3; the match to TRBD2 covers 7 bases. The length of the CDR3 is 18 residues. CDR1 and CDR2 (germline): SGHTA, FQGNSA. The junction had 14 bases not matched to a gene; V was cut back by 0 bases and J by 5 bases. The CDR3 reads CASSLAAGTTVIQDTQYF. The CDR3 coding sequence is TGTGCCAGCAGCTTAGCGGCCGGGACTACAGTAATACAAGATACGCAGTATTTT.

Many counts were recorded for this clone. The CDR3 here is CASRPRQGREKGYGYTF. Written as DNA, the CDR3 is TGTGCCAGCAGACCCCGACAGGGAAGGGAGAAGGGCTATGGCTACACCTTC. The chain is built from TRBV7-9 and TRBJ1-2; 7 nucleotides line up with TRBD1. Germline loops: CDR1 SEHNR, CDR2 FQNEAQ (reference sequence). The CDR3 is 17 residues long. V lost 6 bases and J lost 4; bases outside the gene matches: 17.

The chain employs TRBV7-6 and TRBJ1-3; D is perhaps TRBD1 (5 bases). The V end was cut by 3 bases, the J end by 0 bases, with 12 bases between. The germline gives CDR1 SGHVS, CDR2 FNYEAQ. CDR3 length equals 16 residues. The CDR3: CASSFNRSISGNTIYF. Written as DNA, the CDR3 is TGTGCCAGCAGCTTTAACAGGTCAATCTCTGGAAACACCATATATTTT.

CDR3 amino acids: CATSDSSGGAQGDEQFF. For the CDR3, the DNA is TGTGCCACCAGTGATTCTAGCGGGGGGGCCCAAGGCGATGAGCAGTTCTTC. V is TRBV24-1 and J is TRBJ2-1; 12 bases agree with TRBD2. Germline CDR1 and CDR2: KGHDR and SFDVKD. This CDR3 contains 17 residues. V trimming: 2 bases; J trimming: 8 bases; junction bases outside the gene matches: 9.

CDR3 nucleotide sequence: TGTGCCAGCAGTTCACAGGGGAATCAGCCCCAGCATTTT. Its translation: CASSSQGNQPQHF. This sequence joins TRBV6-2 or TRBV6-3 and TRBJ1-5, with 7 positions matching TRBD1. The CDR3 contains 13 residues. J lost 4 bases, V lost 4 bases, and 1 base had no gene match. Germline V lookup: CDR1 MNHEY, CDR2 SVGEGT.

The rearrangement uses TRBV5-1 and TRBJ1-6; 7 positions agree with TRBD1. The CDR3 covers 15 residues. Germline CDR1 and CDR2: SGHRS and YFSETQ. The ends lost 0 bases at V and 7 bases at J; junction bases unmatched: 4. The CDR3 DNA reads TGCGCCAGCAGCTTGGTCGGGACAGAAAATTCACCCCTCCACTTT. Its protein is CASSLVGTENSPLHF.

The CDR3: CASSEDRGSDTQYF. The CDR3 DNA is TGTGCCAGCAGTGAAGACAGGGGTTCAGATACGCAGTATTTT. The V call is TRBV6-1, the J call TRBJ2-3; 7 bases are shared with TRBD1. With 1 base clipped from V and 4 bases from J, the junction kept 2 bases outside the gene matches. The CDR3 is made up of 14 amino acids. Germline-derived CDR1 and CDR2 are MNHNS and SASEGT.

The chain joins TRBV19 to TRBJ1-2; the match to TRBD1 covers 9 bases. Germline CDR1 reads LNHDA; CDR2 reads SQIVND (reference sequence). With V trimmed by 10 bases and J by 3 bases, 12 bases remained unmatched. CDR3 length: 15 amino acids. The CDR3 DNA reads TGTGCCACCACTGAGACGGGACAGGGTTACTATGGCTACACCTTC. It is translated as CATTETGQGYYGYTF.

This clone occurred a few times. The chain employs TRBV2 and TRBJ1-1; TRBD1 is a possible D gene (5 bases). There are 16 residues in the CDR3. Per the germline V gene, CDR1 is SNHLY and CDR2 is FYNNEI. The ends were cut back, 5 bases at V and 1 base at J, with 17 bases in the middle. The CDR3 here is CASSNLGGTGNTEAFF. The CDR3 coding sequence is TGTGCCAGCAGTAACCTGGGGGGGACGGGGAACACTGAAGCTTTCTTT.